The entry below describes one T cell receptor beta chain. Between the trimmed V and J ends, which lost 5 bases and 9 bases, there was a span of 19 bases. The CDR3 totals 14 residues. CDR1 is SGHAT and CDR2 is FQNNGV in the germline V gene. Repertoires were generated with immunoSEQ multiplex PCR, while TCRdb's copy carries only in-frame clones and drops some. The sample lists 26,000 or so clones, over 70% occurring once. The record originates from a study of OX40 agonist ivuxolimab in advanced cancers. Here the sequenced sample was CD4+ or CD8+ T cells sorted from blood, taken in a trial of the OX40 agonist ivuxolimab. The chain links TRBV11-2 to TRBJ1-1, with TRBD1 as a possible D gene (5 bases). The clonotype originates from an adult with an advanced solid tumor such as melanoma, head and neck, liver or kidney cancer. The CDR3 DNA sequence: TGTGCCAGCAGCGCGGGACTATCAGCGAACCAAGCTTTCTTT. Translating gives CASSAGLSANQAFF.